Following are 26 T cell receptor beta chains from one sample sequenced in a study of molecular identifiers for immune sequencing clone quantification (dated by TCRdb to the late 2010s). Libraries were made using PCR. The sequencing machine was a NextSeq 500. TCRdb reran the public reads through fastp at Q25 and MiXCR, keeping productive beta chains. Merged by CDR3 protein, the rows form single entries marked with the most common genes and DNA. The sample table lists about half a million distinct CDR3 sequences, around 25% of them with a count of one. The ten most abundant clones make up 0.7% to 0.9% of the sample. Sequenced material: naive CD8+ T cells from blood, with Jurkat cell RNA spiked in. Interpreted using the paper, the cell subset or site label stands for: FACS-sorted CD8+CD4-CCR7+CD45RA+ naive T cells. The origin of the receptors is a human donor in good health. Some libraries in this study had Jurkat cell RNA spiked in.

With respect to this clonotype: The germline gene is not matched at one end of the junction; a read error may be the cause. The genes are TRBV30 and TRBJ1-1; possible D gene TRBD1, 5 bases. The germline gives CDR1 GTSNPN, CDR2 SVGIG (reference sequence). The CDR3 totals 14 residues. CDR3 residues: CAWTLRDRNTEVFF. CDR3 in DNA: TGTGCCTGGACCCTACGGGACCGAAACACTGAAGTTTTCTTT.

This clonotype was counted a few times. V is TRBV4-1 and J is TRBJ2-1, with D perhaps matching TRBD2 (5 bases). Germline loops: CDR1 MGHRA, CDR2 YSYEKL. V lost 4 bases, J lost 8 bases, and 9 bases lay in between. CDR3 length: 12 amino acids. The CDR3 coding sequence is TGCGCCAGCAGCCCAACTAGTGATGAGCAGTTCTTC. Encoded protein: CASSPTSDEQFF.

Points on this clonotype: Its ends do not fully match the called genes, so a read error is possible. The chain recombines TRBV19 with TRBJ2-7; a weak D match, TRBD2 (6 bases). The CDR3 spans 15 residues. The germline CDR1 and CDR2 sequences are LNHDA and SQIVND (reference sequence). The CDR3 bases are TGTGCCAGTAGTATTTTTCCCGGGGGTTCGTACGAGCAGTGCTTC. Its translation is CASSIFPGGSYEQCF.

Turning to this clonotype: A much larger clone differs by one base, so this may be a read error. The CDR3 does not close with the conserved phenylalanine or tryptophan, likely indicating a read error. The V gene is TRBV20-1, the J gene TRBJ2-7, with D uncertain. V was cut by 5 bases and J by 2 bases, with 10 bases left in between. Germline V CDR1 and CDR2: DFQATT, SNEGSKA (reference sequence). This CDR3 spans 12 amino acids. CDR3 nucleotides: TGCAGTGCTGGCTACGGCGCCTACGAGCAGTACCTC. Its protein is CSAGYGAYEQYL.

Worth noting for this clonotype: A read error may explain this, as a much larger clone is one base away. The chain uses TRBV5-3 and TRBJ2-5; perhaps D is TRBD1 or TRBD2 (5 bases each). TRBV5-3 is labeled an ORF, and its function is uncertain. This CDR3 has 15 residues. This chain's CDR3 is CASSLLWDPKGTQYF. The CDR3 coding sequence is TGTGCCAGCAGCTTGTTGTGGGACCCAAAAGGGACCCAGTACTTC.

J is TRBJ1-5 and V is TRBV4-1, with a weak D call TRBD1 (5 bases). Trimming removed 1 base from V and 7 bases from J, with 11 bases in between. Germline-derived CDR1 and CDR2 are MGHRA and YSYEKL. The CDR3 totals 14 residues. CDR3 in DNA: TGCGCCAGCAGCCAAGCTCCAGGGCCGCAGCCCCAGCATTTT. Residues: CASSQAPGPQPQHF.

Ten or more counts support this clonotype. The chain combines TRBV5-1 with TRBJ1-3; D gene ambiguous. The CDR3 sequence is 17 residues long. Germline loops: CDR1 SGHRS, CDR2 YFSETQ. V was trimmed by 0 bases and J by 3 bases, leaving 16 bases between them. In DNA, the CDR3 is TGCGCCAGCAGCTTGGAACTAGACCCAACTCTTGGAAACACCATATATTTT. Residues: CASSLELDPTLGNTIYF.

J is TRBJ1-2 and V is TRBV29-1; TRBD1 might be the D (5 bases). Per the germline V gene, CDR1 is SQVTM and CDR2 is ANQGSEA. The CDR3 runs 14 residues. V dropped 7 bases and J dropped 4 bases, with 19 bases sitting between them. CDR3 amino acids: CSATGGTWGYGYTF. DNA of the CDR3: TGCAGCGCTACCGGAGGGACTTGGGGCTATGGCTACACCTTC.

This clonotype was counted many times. This sequence joins TRBV24-1 and TRBJ2-1; 11 bases map to TRBD2. This CDR3 contains 14 residues. V lost 9 bases, J lost 3 bases, and 3 bases stayed unmatched. The germline CDR1 and CDR2 sequences are KGHDR and SFDVKD. The CDR3 is CATSSGGNYNEQFF. The CDR3 DNA reads as TGTGCCACCTCTAGCGGGGGGAACTACAATGAGCAGTTCTTC.

This clonotype appeared many times. J is TRBJ2-2 and V is TRBV6-6, with 8 bases identical to TRBD1. In germline, CDR1 is MNHNY, CDR2 SVGAGI (reference sequence). CDR3 length equals 18 residues. Trimming at V came to 0 bases and at J to 2 bases, leaving 8 bases not matched to a gene. CDR3 sequence: CASSYSFFGQGNTGELFF. In nucleotides, the CDR3 is TGTGCCAGCAGTTACTCATTCTTCGGACAGGGTAACACCGGGGAGCTGTTTTTT.

This clonotype was seen at least ten times. The V call is TRBV30, the J call TRBJ2-7, with 7 bases aligning to TRBD1. Looked up from germline, CDR1 is GTSNPN and CDR2 is SVGIG (reference sequence). The CDR3 is 14 residues long. Trimming cost V 0 bases and J 3 bases; bases outside gene matches: 5. CDR3 nucleotide sequence: TGTGCCTGGAGTGTGAGGGGGCGCTTCTACGAGCAGTACTTC. Its protein product is CAWSVRGRFYEQYF.

This clonotype has ten or more counts. The chain is built from TRBV2 and TRBJ1-4; 7 bases map to TRBD1. The J segment lost 6 bases and the V segment lost 7 bases, leaving 14 bases of the junction unmatched. The CDR3 runs to 16 residues. Germline V lookup: CDR1 SNHLY, CDR2 FYNNEI. The chain's CDR3 is CASTLRGTLRDEKLFF. In DNA form, the CDR3 reads TGTGCCAGCACGCTCAGGGGGACTCTGCGAGATGAAAAACTGTTTTTT.

As regards this clonotype: One end of the junction is discordant with germline, which a read error may explain. This chain connects TRBV12-5 to TRBJ2-3; 11 bases line up with TRBD2. The CDR3 is made up of 16 amino acids. Germline CDR1 is LGHNT and CDR2 is FRNRAP. Here the CDR3 reads CASGLGSGGANDTQYF. DNA for the CDR3: TGTGCTAGTGGTTTGGGTAGCGGGGGGGCCAATGATACGCAGTACTTT.

In its sample, this clonotype was seen many times. The chain combines TRBV7-2 with TRBJ2-7, with unresolved D. This CDR3 is built from 14 residues. The V end lost 3 bases, the J end lost 3 bases, and 12 bases lay between the germline ends. Germline V gene data show CDR1 as SGHTA and CDR2 as FQGNSA. The CDR3 sequence is CASSFGRTGYEQYF. CDR3 in DNA: TGTGCCAGCAGCTTCGGACGTACGGGCTACGAGCAGTACTTC.

This chain uses TRBV12-3 or TRBV12-4 with TRBJ1-2; 7 positions match TRBD1. Trimming at V came to 6 bases and at J to 3 bases, leaving 7 bases not matched to a gene. The CDR3 runs 14 residues. The CDR3 here is CASSNGQVDYGYTF. CDR3 bases: TGTGCCAGCAGCAACGGACAGGTCGACTATGGCTACACCTTC.

V is TRBV3-1 and J is TRBJ2-1; TRBD2 might be the D (5 bases). Germline CDR1 reads LGHDT; CDR2 reads YNNKEL (reference sequence). The CDR3 is 14 residues long. Between the trimmed V and J ends, which lost 4 bases and 8 bases, there was a span of 15 bases. The CDR3, as DNA: TGTGCCAGCAGCCCAATGAATAGCGTCTATGAGCAGTTCTTC. Its translation is CASSPMNSVYEQFF.

This clonotype has more than one count but fewer than ten. This chain joins TRBV20-1 and TRBJ1-1; maybe TRBD1 (6 bases). The germline V gene encodes CDR1 DFQATT and CDR2 SNEGSKA (reference sequence). The CDR3 has 13 amino acids. The germline V and J ends were trimmed by 3 bases and 0 bases, with 8 bases remaining between them. CDR3 region: CSASDRMNTEAFF. The CDR3 DNA reads TGCAGTGCTAGCGACAGGATGAACACTGAAGCTTTCTTT.

A few counts support this clonotype. The germline gene is not matched at one end of the junction; a read error may be the cause. The chain has TRBV11-1 and TRBJ2-4; TRBD2 matches 9 bases. CDR1 is SGHAT, CDR2 FQDESV, per germline (reference sequence). CDR3 length: 15 amino acids. In DNA form, the CDR3 reads TGTGCCAGCAGCATTATAGCGGGAGCCGAAAACATTCAGTACTTC. Its protein product is CASSIIAGAENIQYF.

The chain employs TRBV27 and TRBJ2-3, with D possibly being TRBD1 (5 bases). In germline, CDR1 is MNHEY, CDR2 SMNVEV (reference sequence). Trimming shortened V by 0 bases and J by 2 bases, and 12 bases separated the two germline ends. The CDR3 loop spans 16 amino acids. CDR3 nucleotide sequence: TGTGCCAGCAGTTTATCACGACAGCCCTACACAGATACGCAGTATTTT. This sequence encodes CASSLSRQPYTDTQYF.

Remarks on this clonotype: Given a much more abundant clone one base away, this may be a read error. CDR3 sequence reads: CTSSLRLRGNQPQHF. In DNA, the CDR3 is TGTACCAGCAGTTTAAGGCTCCGAGGCAATCAGCCCCAGCATTTT. The chain recombines TRBV28 with TRBJ1-5; D is unresolved. CDR3 length equals 15 residues. Germline CDR1 reads MDHEN; CDR2 reads SYDVKM. The full variable domain, rest sourced from reference TRBV28 and TRBJ1-5, is DVKVTQSSRYLVKRTGEKVFLECVQDMDHENMFWYRQDPGLGLRLIYFSYDVKMKEKGDIPEGYSVSREKKERFSLILESASTNQTSMYLCTSSLRLRGNQPQHFGDGTRLSIL.

This rearrangement joins TRBV4-3 to TRBJ1-2; tentative D call: TRBD1 (5 bases). CDR1 is LGHNA and CDR2 is YSLEER in the germline V gene. V was pared by 1 base and J by 0 bases, with 15 bases between. This CDR3 is 17 amino acids long. CDR3 in amino acids: CASSQAAGSSSNYGYTF. As DNA, the CDR3 is TGCGCCAGCAGCCAAGCGGCAGGGTCCTCTTCTAACTATGGCTACACCTTC.

Remarks on this clonotype: Given a much more abundant clone one base away, this may be a read error. The chain employs TRBV29-1 and TRBJ2-1; 7 bases map to TRBD2. V shed 5 bases, J shed 6 bases, and the junction held 16 bases outside the gene matches. The germline V gene encodes CDR1 SQVTM and CDR2 ANQGSEA. This CDR3 is built from 16 residues. The CDR3 coding sequence is TGCAGCGTTCCTCTACCTTTCGCTAGCGGTCTCAATGAGCAGTTCTTC. Translated: CSVPLPFASGLNEQFF.

With respect to this clonotype: A junction boundary mismatches the germline segment, possibly from a read error. The chain has TRBV7-9 and TRBJ2-1; D remains unclear. CDR1 is SEHNR, CDR2 FQNEAQ, per germline (reference sequence). CDR3 length: 13 amino acids. DNA for the CDR3: TGTGCCAGCGGCGGATCGATTCACAATGAGCAGTCCTTC. It codes for CASGGSIHNEQSF. The variable domain in full, with the rest retrieved from reference TRBV7-9 and TRBJ2-1, is DTGVSQNPRHKITKRGQNVTFRCDPISEHNRLYWYRQTLGQGPEFLTYFQNEAQLEKSRLLSDRFSAERPKGSFSTLEIQRTEQGDSAMYLCASGGSIHNEQSFGPGTRLTVL.

The chain links TRBV3-1 to TRBJ1-1, with a weak D call TRBD1 (6 bases). Trimming pared 4 bases from V and 5 bases from J, leaving 11 bases between. This CDR3 region has 13 residues. Germline V CDR1 and CDR2: LGHDT, YNNKEL (reference sequence). This CDR3 reads CASSLKGGTEAFF. The CDR3, as DNA: TGTGCCAGCAGCCTCAAAGGGGGGACTGAAGCTTTCTTT.

This clonotype was picked up many times. V gene TRBV30 combines with J gene TRBJ1-1; possible D gene TRBD1, 5 bases. Deletions cut 3 bases from V and 7 bases from J, with 9 bases between. Germline V gene sequence: CDR1 GTSNPN, CDR2 SVGIG (reference sequence). The CDR3 has 11 residues. The CDR3 DNA is TGTGCCTGGAGAAGGGGAGTTGAAGCTTTCTTT. Protein: CAWRRGVEAFF.

Of note for this clonotype: Germline and junction disagree at one end, which may indicate a read error. This rearrangement joins TRBV6-5 to TRBJ2-5; the D is unclear. The CDR3 is made up of 13 amino acids. Germline V gene lookup returns CDR1 MNHEY and CDR2 SVGAGI. CDR3 nucleotide sequence: TGTGCCAGCGGTTACTCTCTGATCCAGACCCAGTACTTC. This translates into CASGYSLIQTQYF.